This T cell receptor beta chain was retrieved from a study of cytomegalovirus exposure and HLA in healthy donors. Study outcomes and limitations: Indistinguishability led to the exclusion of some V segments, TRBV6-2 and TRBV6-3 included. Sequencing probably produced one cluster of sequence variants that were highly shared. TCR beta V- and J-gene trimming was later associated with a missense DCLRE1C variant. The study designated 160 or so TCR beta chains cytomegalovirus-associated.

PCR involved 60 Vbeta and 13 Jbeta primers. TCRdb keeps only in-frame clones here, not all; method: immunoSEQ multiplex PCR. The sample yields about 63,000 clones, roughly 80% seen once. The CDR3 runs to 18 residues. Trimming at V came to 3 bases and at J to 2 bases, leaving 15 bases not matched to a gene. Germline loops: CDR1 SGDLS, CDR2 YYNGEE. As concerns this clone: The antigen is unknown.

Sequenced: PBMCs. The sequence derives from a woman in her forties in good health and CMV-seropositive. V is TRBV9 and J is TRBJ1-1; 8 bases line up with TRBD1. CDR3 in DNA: TGTGCCAGCAGCGGGACAGGGACGGCTCCTTTAGTTAACACTGAAGCTTTCTTT. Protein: CASSGTGTAPLVNTEAFF.